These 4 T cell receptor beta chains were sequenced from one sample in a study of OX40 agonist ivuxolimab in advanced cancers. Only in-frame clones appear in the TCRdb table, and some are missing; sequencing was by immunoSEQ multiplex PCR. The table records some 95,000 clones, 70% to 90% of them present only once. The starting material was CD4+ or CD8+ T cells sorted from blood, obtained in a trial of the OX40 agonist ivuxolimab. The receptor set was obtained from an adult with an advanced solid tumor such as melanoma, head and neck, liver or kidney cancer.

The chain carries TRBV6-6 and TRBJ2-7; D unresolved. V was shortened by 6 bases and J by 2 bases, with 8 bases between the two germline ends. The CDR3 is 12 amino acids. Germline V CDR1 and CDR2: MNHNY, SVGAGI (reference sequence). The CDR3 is CASRTPPYEQYF. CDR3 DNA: TGTGCCAGCAGAACGCCCCCCTACGAGCAGTACTTC.

The CDR3: CAIRIDKGTEAFF. The CDR3 DNA follows: TGTGCCATCCGCATAGATAAGGGCACTGAAGCTTTCTTT. The V and J genes are TRBV10-3 and TRBJ1-1; no definite D call. Germline V gene sequence: CDR1 ENHRY, CDR2 SYGVKD. V lost 8 bases to trimming and J lost 4 bases, with 14 bases between them. The CDR3 extends over 13 amino acids.

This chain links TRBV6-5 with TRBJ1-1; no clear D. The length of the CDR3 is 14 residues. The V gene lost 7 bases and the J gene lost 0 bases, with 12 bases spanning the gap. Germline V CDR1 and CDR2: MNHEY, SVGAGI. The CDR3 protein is CASTLGHLNTEAFF. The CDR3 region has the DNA TGTGCCAGCACCCTAGGGCACCTGAACACTGAAGCTTTCTTT.

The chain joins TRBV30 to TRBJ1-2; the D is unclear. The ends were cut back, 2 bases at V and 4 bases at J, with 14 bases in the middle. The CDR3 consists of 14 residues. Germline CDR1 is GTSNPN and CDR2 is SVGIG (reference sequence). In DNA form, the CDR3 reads TGTGCCTGGAGTAGGGCACAGCAAGTCTATGGCTACACCTTC. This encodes CAWSRAQQVYGYTF.